Below, 30 T cell receptor beta chains from the same sample are listed, as sequenced in a study of shared clonotypes between healthy human individuals. Produced via immunoSEQ multiplex PCR; TCRdb's table is partial and in-frame only. The table has roughly 1 million clones, approximately 72% seen once. The sample consisted of memory CD4+ T cells sorted from blood. Regarding subset: CD45RA-negative fraction. These receptors all come from a man between 18 and 35 years old in good health.

The chain employs TRBV6-5 and TRBJ1-2, with D tentatively TRBD1 (5 bases). The CDR3 consists of 15 residues. The V end was cut by 7 bases, the J end by 1 base, with 16 bases between. Per germline, CDR1 MNHEY and CDR2 SVGAGI. The CDR3 coding sequence is TGTGCCAGCATCGGGTACGGGCAGGGTAACTATGGCTACACCTTC. It specifies CASIGYGQGNYGYTF.

The J gene is TRBJ2-3, the V gene TRBV2, with D unclear. Germline-derived CDR1 and CDR2 are SNHLY and FYNNEI. CDR3 length: 17 residues. V shed 5 bases and J shed 2 bases, with 20 bases lying between them. CDR3 amino acids: CASSFPLFRGDTDTQYF. Written as DNA, the CDR3 is TGTGCCAGCAGTTTTCCTCTGTTCCGCGGAGACACAGATACGCAGTATTTT.

The chain is built from TRBV5-4 and TRBJ2-5, with a tentative D call TRBD2 (5 bases). Between the trimmed V and J ends, which lost 4 bases and 2 bases, there was a span of 9 bases. From germline, CDR1 is SGHNT and CDR2 YYREEE (reference sequence). The CDR3 consists of 13 residues. The CDR3 DNA reads TGTGCCAGCAGCCAAGCGGCTCAAGAGACCCAGTACTTC. It encodes CASSQAAQETQYF.

This chain uses TRBV6-5 with TRBJ1-2; D possibly corresponds to TRBD1 (5 bases). The germline V gene encodes CDR1 MNHEY and CDR2 SVGAGI. This CDR3 is built from 14 residues. V was pared by 2 bases and J by 4 bases, with 11 bases between. The CDR3 DNA reads as TGTGCCAGCAGTTACCGAAGGAGGGGCTATGGCTACACCTTC. Translation: CASSYRRRGYGYTF.

This clone was seen only once. The chain employs TRBV5-1 and TRBJ2-3; 8 nucleotides match TRBD1. V was clipped by 3 bases and J by 0 bases; unmatched bases: 9. Germline-derived CDR1 and CDR2 are SGHRS and YFSETQ. This CDR3 has 17 amino acids. The CDR3 spells CASSSTGQGFSTDTQYF. For the CDR3, the DNA is TGCGCCAGCAGCTCAACCGGACAGGGCTTTAGCACAGATACGCAGTATTTT.

V and J are TRBV6-1 and TRBJ2-3; D might be TRBD1 or TRBD2, each matching 5 bases. Germline CDR1 MNHNS, CDR2 SASEGT. Trimming took 2 bases from V and 1 from J, leaving 10 bases between them. This CDR3 comprises 15 residues. The CDR3 DNA reads as TGTGCCAGCAGTGAATTCGGGGCTCGCACAGATACGCAGTATTTT. Amino acids: CASSEFGARTDTQYF.

This clone was counted a single time. The V gene is TRBV9, the J gene TRBJ2-2; tentatively, D is TRBD1 (6 bases). Germline V gene data show CDR1 as SGDLS and CDR2 as YYNGEE. The length of the CDR3 is 17 residues. The V end was cut by 0 bases, the J end by 0 bases, with 12 bases between. The CDR3 loop is CASSVAPGTPNTGELFF. The CDR3 DNA is TGTGCCAGCAGCGTAGCCCCCGGGACACCGAACACCGGGGAGCTGTTTTTT.

This clone was recorded many times. This specimen includes other DNA sequences encoding the same CDR3. The DNA of the CDR3 is TGTGCCTGGAGGACAGGAGGATCCTACGAGCAGTACTTC. Its protein product is CAWRTGGSYEQYF. The chain has TRBV30 and TRBJ2-7; D might be TRBD1 (6 bases). Trimming left V 3 bases short and J 1 base short, with 10 bases between. The CDR3 totals 13 residues. Per germline, CDR1 GTSNPN and CDR2 SVGIG (reference sequence).

The chain links TRBV29-1 to TRBJ2-3; TRBD1 matches 7 bases. Germline values: CDR1 SQVTM, CDR2 ANQGSEA. Trimming cost V 4 bases and J 3 bases; bases outside gene matches: 4. The CDR3 is 13 amino acids. The CDR3 DNA sequence: TGCAGCGTTGGTGGCAGGGGGACAGATACGCAGTATTTT. It encodes CSVGGRGTDTQYF.

The V call is TRBV7-8, the J call TRBJ2-7; 7 nucleotides match TRBD1. This CDR3 has 15 residues. V dropped 3 bases and J dropped 3; count of bases not matched to a gene: 8. CDR1 and CDR2 from the germline V gene are SGHVS and FQNEAQ. The CDR3 DNA reads as TGTGCCAGCAGCTTTAACCGGGACAGCCGCTACGAGCAGTACTTC. Protein sequence: CASSFNRDSRYEQYF.

This chain joins TRBV13 and TRBJ2-3, with a tentative D call TRBD2 (7 bases). CDR3 length: 15 amino acids. V lost 6 bases and J 2 bases, leaving 15 bases between the germline ends. Germline CDR1 is PRHDT and CDR2 is FYEKMQ (reference sequence). CDR3 residues: CASRLRGAVTDTQYF. Here the CDR3 DNA reads TGTGCCAGCAGATTACGGGGGGCCGTCACAGATACGCAGTATTTT.

The genes are TRBV6-1 and TRBJ1-2; D gene ambiguous. The CDR3 covers 11 residues. Germline V CDR1 and CDR2: MNHNS, SASEGT. V lost 11 bases and J 5 bases, leaving 12 bases between the germline ends. The chain's CDR3 is CAEGSSYGYTF. DNA for the CDR3: TGTGCCGAAGGAAGCAGTTATGGCTACACCTTC.

The V and J genes are TRBV10-1 and TRBJ2-3; a weak D match, TRBD2 (5 bases). Looked up from germline, CDR1 is WNHNN and CDR2 is SYGVQD (reference sequence). This CDR3 has 14 amino acids. Trimming pared 5 bases from V and 1 base from J, leaving 10 bases between. The CDR3 nucleotides are TGCGCCAGCAGTACCGAGCGGCGCACAGATACGCAGTATTTT. Translating it yields CASSTERRTDTQYF.

The J gene is TRBJ2-7, the V gene TRBV2; 7 bases map to TRBD1. V was clipped by 8 bases and J by 6 bases; unmatched bases: 7. Looked up from germline, CDR1 is SNHLY and CDR2 is FYNNEI. CDR3 length equals 12 residues. CDR3 in DNA: TGTGCCAGCGCCCCACAGGGGATCGAGCAGTACTTC. Protein sequence: CASAPQGIEQYF.

This sequence joins TRBV6-5 and TRBJ2-7; D ambiguous. The CDR3 extends over 15 amino acids. V was clipped by 2 bases and J by 4 bases, with 15 bases between them. Looked up from germline, CDR1 is MNHEY and CDR2 is SVGAGI. The CDR3 spells CASSYRQAGVYEQYF. CDR3 bases: TGTGCCAGCAGTTACAGACAAGCCGGCGTATACGAGCAGTACTTC.

Regarding this clone: Other nucleotide sequences from this sample produce the same CDR3. The chain uses TRBV27 and TRBJ2-7; 7 bases agree with TRBD1. The germline V gene has CDR1 MNHEY and CDR2 SMNVEV (reference sequence). V dropped 5 bases and J dropped 5; count of bases not matched to a gene: 3. This CDR3 contains 12 residues. This chain's CDR3 is CASSQQGNEQYF. In nucleotides, the CDR3 is TGTGCCAGCAGTCAACAGGGGAACGAGCAGTACTTC.

The rearrangement joins TRBV19 to TRBJ1-1, with a possible D match to TRBD1 (6 bases). The CDR3 consists of 11 residues. The germline CDR1 and CDR2 sequences are LNHDA and SQIVND (reference sequence). The ends were cut back, 11 bases at V and 6 bases at J, with 13 bases in the middle. For the CDR3, the DNA is TGTGCCGGAGGGGACACCCCTGAAGCTTTCTTT. Its translation: CAGGDTPEAFF. Supplemented by reference TRBV19 and TRBJ1-1, the full variable domain reads DGGITQSPKYLFRKEGQNVTLSCEQNLNHDAMYWYRQDPGQGLRLIYYSQIVNDFQKGDIAEGYSVSREKKESFPLTVTSAQKNPTAFYLCAGGDTPEAFFGQGTRLTVV.

The chain is built from TRBV30 and TRBJ2-3, with D perhaps being TRBD1 or TRBD2 (6 bases each). Germline V gene data show CDR1 as GTSNPN and CDR2 as SVGIG (reference sequence). Trimming shortened V by 2 bases and J by 5 bases, and 17 bases separated the two germline ends. The CDR3 has 15 amino acids. CDR3 amino acids: CAWSTGALGGDTQYF. CDR3 DNA sequence: TGTGCCTGGAGTACGGGGGCTCTCGGGGGAGATACGCAGTATTTT.

CDR3 nucleotides: TGTGCCAGCAGCCTGAGCGCCTACTACGAGCAGTACTTC. Translated, it gives CASSLSAYYEQYF. The V call is TRBV21-1, the J call TRBJ2-7; TRBD2, the table's D call, was not compared with the DNA. TRBV21-1 is labeled a pseudogene. CDR3 length: 13 amino acids.

Concerning this clone itself: Other DNA sequences in the same sample also yield this CDR3. This sequence joins TRBV5-1 and TRBJ2-5; D ambiguous. Trimming left V 0 bases short and J 5 bases short, with 8 bases between. The CDR3 length is 13 residues. Germline loops: CDR1 SGHRS, CDR2 YFSETQ. The CDR3 loop reads CASSLERAETQYF. Written as DNA, the CDR3 is TGCGCCAGCAGCTTGGAAAGGGCCGAGACCCAGTACTTC.

V and J are TRBV30 and TRBJ2-7; 7 nucleotides match TRBD2. CDR3 size: 12 residues. J was trimmed by 6 bases and V by 3 bases; bases with no gene match: 5. Germline V lookup: CDR1 GTSNPN, CDR2 SVGIG (reference sequence). In DNA, the CDR3 is TGTGCCTGGAGCTCTCGGGAGGCCGAGCAGTACTTC. This codes for CAWSSREAEQYF.

The chain carries TRBV18 and TRBJ1-6, with 11 bases lining up with TRBD1. The trim removed 3 bases at V and 13 bases at J, leaving 14 bases unmatched. The CDR3 is 17 residues long. Germline lookup yields CDR1 KGHSH and CDR2 LQKENI. The CDR3 DNA reads TGTGCCAGCTCACCCCAGACCGTCGGACAGGGGGCACTCCCCCTCCACTTT. It encodes CASSPQTVGQGALPLHF.

The V call is TRBV6-1, the J call TRBJ1-5; the D gene is possibly TRBD1 (6 bases). The germline V and J ends were trimmed by 6 bases and 7 bases, with 19 bases remaining between them. The germline gives CDR1 MNHNS, CDR2 SASEGT. CDR3 length: 15 amino acids. The CDR3 here is CASRVPWGGDQPQHF. The CDR3 coding sequence is TGTGCCAGCAGGGTACCGTGGGGGGGCGACCAGCCCCAGCATTTT.

Points on this clone: A much more abundant neighbour one base away suggests this may be a read error. In the same sample, other DNA sequences code for this CDR3. The chain couples TRBV7-2 to TRBJ2-3; unclear D gene. This CDR3 is built from 13 residues. Trimming cost V 2 bases and J 0 bases, with 3 bases left between them. In germline, CDR1 is SGHTA, CDR2 FQGNSA. The CDR3: CASSLSSTDTQYF. The DNA of the CDR3 is TGTGCCAGCAGCTTATCTAGCACAGATACGCAGTATTTT.

This clone has more than one count but fewer than ten. V and J are TRBV9 and TRBJ2-3; 8 bases map to TRBD2. Unmatched junction bases numbered 17, after V lost 4 bases and J lost 4 bases. This CDR3 has 18 amino acids. Per the germline V gene, CDR1 is SGDLS and CDR2 is YYNGEE. The CDR3 coding sequence is TGTGCCAGCAGCCCCCAAGCCCTCGGACTAGCAGCCGCAGATACGCAGTATTTT. Protein: CASSPQALGLAAADTQYF.

The V gene is TRBV6-6, the J gene TRBJ1-1; 8 nucleotides match TRBD1. V was clipped by 6 bases and J by 1 base; unmatched bases: 4. In germline, CDR1 is MNHNY, CDR2 SVGAGI (reference sequence). The CDR3 has 14 residues. CDR3 nucleotides: TGTGCCAGCAGGAAAGGGACAGGGAACACTGAAGCTTTCTTT. It yields the protein CASRKGTGNTEAFF.

A note on this clone: This specimen includes other DNA sequences encoding the same CDR3. V and J are TRBV5-6 and TRBJ1-6, with D hard to call. Germline CDR1 is SGHDT and CDR2 is YYEEEE. Trimming took 7 bases from V and 7 from J, leaving 12 bases between them. CDR3 length equals 13 residues. The CDR3 sequence: CASSLTGNSPLHF. The DNA for the CDR3 is TGTGCCAGCTCTCTTACGGGGAATTCACCCCTCCACTTT.

The J gene is TRBJ2-5, the V gene TRBV5-1; 12 bases agree with TRBD2. This CDR3 comprises 16 residues. The V gene end was trimmed by 1 base and the J gene end by 4 bases; junction bases not matched to a gene: 5. Germline assignment: CDR1 SGHRS and CDR2 YFSETQ. CDR3 residues: CASSLNPSGGGETQYF. CDR3 nucleotides: TGCGCCAGCAGCTTGAACCCTAGCGGGGGGGGAGAGACCCAGTACTTC.

The chain uses TRBV7-3 and TRBJ2-2; 7 bases match TRBD2. After removal of 8 bases from V and 7 bases from J, the junction contained 16 bases not matched to a gene. Germline V gives CDR1 SGHTA, CDR2 FQGTGA. This CDR3 spans 16 amino acids. CDR3 sequence (DNA): TGTGCCAGCTCCATGGCGGGGGAGGCCACGAGCGGGGAGCTGTTTTTT. Amino acids: CASSMAGEATSGELFF.

The V call is TRBV4-3, the J call TRBJ1-1; maybe TRBD1 (5 bases). Germline lookup yields CDR1 LGHNA and CDR2 YSLEER. Between the trimmed V and J ends, which lost 5 bases and 4 bases, there was a span of 11 bases. This CDR3 has 13 amino acids. Here the CDR3 DNA reads TGCGCCAGCAGCTGGGGCAGAACCACTGAAGCTTTCTTT. It yields the protein CASSWGRTTEAFF.